The TCR beta chain under discussion was sequenced for a study of T cell repertoires in cytomegalovirus infection. V lost 3 bases and J 5 bases, leaving 10 bases between the germline ends. There are 13 residues in the CDR3. CDR1 is SEHNR, CDR2 FQNEAQ, per germline (reference sequence). MiXCR was run by TCRdb on the reads, yielding one entry per CDR3 protein. The sample comprises 150,000 or so distinct CDR3 sequences, about 6.5% of which are singletons, and about a sixth rests with the top ten. Broader study findings: Clonotypes of TCR beta that were HLA-C-restricted and CMV-specific dominated the ex vivo response.

This clonotype was seen ten or more times. Antigen specificity is unknown. The material sequenced was PBMCs. The source is a human donor in good health (CMV status not recorded). Some clones in this sample may be carry-over from other donors' samples. The chain uses TRBV7-9 and TRBJ2-5; D gene unclear. CDR3 amino acids: CASSLGFEETQYF. Written as DNA, the CDR3 is TGTGCCAGCAGCTTGGGGTTTGAGGAGACCCAGTACTTC.